These 24 T cell receptor beta chains were sequenced from one sample in a study of shared clonotypes between healthy human individuals. Generated by immunoSEQ multiplex PCR, the TCRdb table keeps only in-frame clones and is missing some. This sample yields 2,500,000 or so clones, of which 93% are seen a single time; about 0.34% belongs to the top ten. The sequenced sample consisted of naive CD4+ T cells from PBMCs. As for subset: CD45RA+ positively selected. Every receptor here comes from a man aged 18 to 30 in good health. Some clones in this sample may be carry-over from other donors' samples.

The genes are TRBV6-6 and TRBJ2-5; D perhaps matches TRBD2 (5 bases). The CDR3 extends over 14 amino acids. In germline, CDR1 is MNHNY, CDR2 SVGAGI (reference sequence). Deletions cut 5 bases from V and 1 base from J, with 11 bases between. CDR3 sequence: CASSTRGPQETQYF. Here the CDR3 DNA reads TGTGCCAGCAGTACTAGAGGGCCCCAAGAGACCCAGTACTTC.

V and J are TRBV11-3 and TRBJ2-3; 7 bases map to TRBD2. Germline V lookup: CDR1 SGHNT, CDR2 YENEEA. The V gene end was trimmed by 3 bases and the J gene end by 0 bases; junction bases not matched to a gene: 6. The CDR3 runs to 16 residues. The CDR3 here is CASSFGREASTDTQYF. CDR3 coding DNA: TGTGCCAGCAGCTTCGGTCGGGAGGCAAGCACAGATACGCAGTATTTT.

The chain uses TRBV9 and TRBJ2-7; 9 nucleotides line up with TRBD1. The CDR3 loop spans 15 amino acids. The trim removed 4 bases at V and 3 bases at J, leaving 8 bases unmatched. CDR1 is SGDLS and CDR2 is YYNGEE in the germline V gene. This CDR3 reads CASSPGQGRGYEQYF. As DNA, the CDR3 is TGTGCCAGCAGCCCCGGACAGGGGCGCGGCTACGAGCAGTACTTC.

The chain links TRBV28 to TRBJ1-1, with D possibly TRBD1 on 6 matching bases. CDR3 length: 15 residues. V was trimmed by 7 bases and J by 7 bases, leaving 22 bases between them. The V gene's germline CDR1 is MDHEN and CDR2 SYDVKM. The CDR3 loop is CASTTGGAGTDEAFF. CDR3 DNA: TGTGCCAGCACCACCGGGGGGGCAGGGACCGATGAAGCTTTCTTT.

In nucleotides, the CDR3 is TGCGCCAGCAGTCAACCAGGGTCTGCTGAAGCTTTCTTT. As protein: CASSQPGSAEAFF. The rearrangement joins TRBV23-1 to TRBJ1-1; D may be TRBD1 (5 bases). TRBV23-1 is marked as an open reading frame, function uncertain. The CDR3 contains 13 residues. V dropped 2 bases and J dropped 6 bases, with 10 bases sitting between them.

In its sample, this clone was seen once. J is TRBJ2-1 and V is TRBV7-3; no firm D call. Trimming stripped 5 bases from V and 5 bases from J, with 13 bases between. Germline CDR1 is SGHTA and CDR2 is FQGTGA. The CDR3 is 14 amino acids. DNA of the CDR3: TGTGCCAGCAGCCCTCCCGGCCGCGACAATGAGCAGTTCTTC. Amino acid sequence: CASSPPGRDNEQFF.

The CDR3 DNA sequence: TGCAGTGCTACAGCATACTACGAGCAGTACTTC. It is translated as CSATAYYEQYF. The chain joins TRBV20-1 to TRBJ2-7; D is ambiguous. The CDR3 length is 11 residues. Germline V CDR1 and CDR2: DFQATT, SNEGSKA (reference sequence). Trimming took 4 bases from V and 3 from J, leaving 7 bases between them.

V is TRBV7-2 and J is TRBJ1-3, with D unclear. CDR1 SGHTA and CDR2 FQGNSA come from the germline V gene. Trimming cost V 4 bases and J 4 bases, with 14 bases left between them. The CDR3 totals 15 residues. CDR3 protein: CASSSQGATGNTIYF. CDR3 in DNA: TGTGCCAGCAGCTCCCAAGGTGCCACAGGAAACACCATATATTTT.

V is TRBV12-1 and J is TRBJ1-2. TRBV12-1 is recorded as a pseudogene. The CDR3 loop spans 16 amino acids. CDR3 in DNA: TGTGCCAGCAGCTTGGTGGCGGGGTATAAAATATATGGCTACACCTTC. This encodes CASSLVAGYKIYGYTF.

The rearrangement uses TRBV23-1 and TRBJ1-4, with D possibly TRBD1 on 5 matching bases. TRBV23-1 is annotated as an ORF whose role is uncertain. The CDR3 length is 14 residues. Trimming removed 4 bases from V and 8 bases from J, with 14 bases in between. In DNA form, the CDR3 reads TGCGCCAGCAGTCCCGAGGGGTCGGGCGAAAAACTGTTTTTT. It codes for CASSPEGSGEKLFF.

The rearrangement joins TRBV9 to TRBJ2-7; 7 nucleotides agree with TRBD2. V was pared by 0 bases and J by 8 bases, with 5 bases of the junction left unmatched. CDR1 and CDR2 from the germline V gene are SGDLS and YYNGEE. The CDR3 spans 13 residues. The CDR3 here is CASSVEGSGKQYF. The CDR3 bases are TGTGCCAGCAGCGTAGAGGGCAGCGGGAAGCAGTACTTC.

Remarks on this clone: Different DNA sequences within this sample yield the same CDR3. The rearrangement joins TRBV30 to TRBJ2-2; D unresolved. Trimming pared 2 bases from V and 5 bases from J, leaving 6 bases between. Germline V CDR1 and CDR2: GTSNPN, SVGIG (reference sequence). This CDR3 is 12 amino acids long. The CDR3 loop is CAWSLSTGELFF. CDR3 DNA sequence: TGTGCCTGGAGTCTGAGTACCGGGGAGCTGTTTTTT.

About this clone itself: The sample contains more than one DNA sequence encoding this CDR3. V gene TRBV30 combines with J gene TRBJ2-2; D is perhaps TRBD1 (7 bases). Germline V gene lookup returns CDR1 GTSNPN and CDR2 SVGIG (reference sequence). CDR3 length: 14 residues. The ends were cut back, 3 bases at V and 2 bases at J, with 10 bases in the middle. The CDR3 DNA reads as TGTGCCTGGAGGCGGGACAGTAACACCGGGGAGCTGTTTTTT. It translates to CAWRRDSNTGELFF.

This chain links TRBV21-1 with TRBJ2-5; TRBD1 is the table's D call, not checked against the DNA. TRBV21-1 is a pseudogene locus. This CDR3 contains 10 residues. As DNA, the CDR3 is TGTGCCAGCACAGGGAAGACCCAGTACTTC. Its translation: CASTGKTQYF.

A remark on this clone: The sample has other DNA sequences that encode this CDR3 too. V gene TRBV18 combines with J gene TRBJ2-5; D may be TRBD2 (5 bases). V lost 4 bases and J 4 bases, leaving 7 bases between the germline ends. Germline V gives CDR1 KGHSH, CDR2 LQKENI. This CDR3 spans 12 amino acids. The CDR3: CASSLRGETQYF. The CDR3 coding sequence is TGTGCCAGCTCACTCCGGGGAGAGACCCAGTACTTC.

The chain is built from TRBV28 and TRBJ2-1; either TRBD1 or TRBD2 may fit D (6 bases each). Germline CDR1 and CDR2: MDHEN and SYDVKM. The CDR3 is made up of 16 amino acids. V shed 6 bases and J shed 5 bases, with 20 bases lying between them. CDR3 amino acids: CASSGGGLPGHNEQFF. The CDR3 coding sequence is TGTGCCAGCAGCGGGGGCGGACTACCCGGTCACAATGAGCAGTTCTTC.

CDR3 DNA sequence: TGTGCTAGTGGTTTGGCAACAAACGGGTACAATGAGCAGTTCTTC. Translation: CASGLATNGYNEQFF. The chain recombines TRBV12-5 with TRBJ2-1; unclear D gene. V lost 1 base to trimming and J lost 4 bases, with 11 bases between them. The CDR3 runs 15 residues. Germline CDR1 and CDR2: LGHNT and FRNRAP. The full variable domain, with the rest looked up from reference TRBV12-5 and TRBJ2-1, is DARVTQTPRHKVTEMGQEVTMRCQPILGHNTVFWYRQTMMQGLELLAYFRNRAPLDDSGMPKDRFSAEMPDATLATLKIQPSEPRDSAVYFCASGLATNGYNEQFFGPGTRLTVL.

The chain is built from TRBV10-3 and TRBJ2-1, with D uncertain. Per germline, CDR1 ENHRY and CDR2 SYGVKD. V lost 2 bases to trimming and J lost 1 base, with 12 bases between them. The CDR3 spans 16 residues. The CDR3 spells CAISEGPTPSYNEQFF. The CDR3 coding sequence is TGTGCCATCAGTGAGGGACCGACCCCATCCTACAATGAGCAGTTCTTC.

This chain uses TRBV15 with TRBJ2-5, with 8 bases lining up with TRBD1. V trimming: 5 bases; J trimming: 5 bases; junction bases outside the gene matches: 7. The germline V gene has CDR1 LNHNV and CDR2 YYDKDF (reference sequence). The CDR3 has 14 amino acids. This CDR3 is CATSARQGPETQYF. As DNA, the CDR3 is TGTGCCACCAGCGCTCGACAGGGGCCCGAGACCCAGTACTTC.

To note about this clone: The same CDR3 arises from other DNA sequences in this sample as well. The chain carries TRBV7-9 and TRBJ2-5, with D possibly matching TRBD2 (5 bases). The CDR3 covers 13 residues. CDR1 and CDR2 from the germline V gene are SEHNR and FQNEAQ (reference sequence). Between the trimmed V and J ends, which lost 1 base and 4 bases, there was a span of 7 bases. The chain's CDR3 is CASSLGRGETQYF. CDR3 coding DNA: TGTGCCAGCAGCTTAGGTCGGGGAGAGACCCAGTACTTC.

V is TRBV2 and J is TRBJ1-5, with TRBD1 matching over 8 bases. Unmatched junction bases numbered 9, after V lost 2 bases and J lost 0 bases. In germline, CDR1 is SNHLY, CDR2 FYNNEI. This CDR3 has 18 amino acids. This CDR3 is CASSERFSGQDSNQPQHF. Written as DNA, the CDR3 is TGTGCCAGCAGTGAAAGATTTTCGGGACAGGATAGCAATCAGCCCCAGCATTTT.

The chain links TRBV19 to TRBJ2-1; no clear D. The CDR3 spans 14 residues. Germline V lookup: CDR1 LNHDA, CDR2 SQIVND (reference sequence). V lost 4 bases to trimming and J lost 6 bases, with 13 bases between them. The CDR3 DNA reads as TGTGCCAGTAGTAACATAGGGAAGAGCAATGAGCAGTTCTTC. This gives the protein CASSNIGKSNEQFF. The full variable domain, in which reference TRBV19 and TRBJ2-1 provide the parts outside the CDR3, is DGGITQSPKYLFRKEGQNVTLSCEQNLNHDAMYWYRQDPGQGLRLIYYSQIVNDFQKGDIAEGYSVSREKKESFPLTVTSAQKNPTAFYLCASSNIGKSNEQFFGPGTRLTVL.

This clone was observed a few times. At the DNA level, this CDR3 is encoded by other sequences in the same sample as well. The CDR3 nucleotides read TGTGCCAGCAGCGTAACGGGAAATCAGCCCCAGCATTTT. As protein: CASSVTGNQPQHF. This chain links TRBV9 with TRBJ1-5, with D unclear. There are 13 residues in the CDR3. With 1 base removed from V and 4 bases from J, the gap between germline ends came to 6 bases. The germline CDR1 and CDR2 sequences are SGDLS and YYNGEE.

The V gene is TRBV5-1, the J gene TRBJ2-6; the D gene is possibly TRBD1 (6 bases). Deletions cut 0 bases from V and 0 bases from J, with 10 bases between. The germline CDR1 and CDR2 sequences are SGHRS and YFSETQ. This CDR3 is built from 17 residues. CDR3: CASSLGTAPSGANVLTF. CDR3 nucleotide sequence: TGCGCCAGCAGCTTGGGGACAGCTCCCTCTGGGGCCAACGTCCTGACTTTC.